The present TCR beta chain was sequenced within a study of blood T cell repertoires in COVID-19. Cohorts were assigned according to the clinical history that participants reported. The V end was cut by 3 bases, the J end by 9 bases, with 15 bases between. CDR3 size: 14 residues. From germline, CDR1 is SGHAT and CDR2 FQNNGV. The repertoire was sequenced with immunoSEQ multiplex PCR; TCRdb's copy has only in-frame clones and lacks some. The sample lists some 300,000 clones, just under 90% occurring once. Material: PBMCs or T cells enriched from blood (not recorded which). This chain connects TRBV11-2 to TRBJ1-5, with TRBD1 as a possible D gene (5 bases). The receptor was derived from a woman in her twenties or thirties who had recovered from COVID-19. CDR3 amino acids: CASSLGTAERPQHF. In nucleotides, the CDR3 is TGTGCCAGCAGCTTGGGGACTGCTGAGAGGCCCCAGCATTTT.